The next 20 T cell receptor beta chains were all read from a single sample in a study of blood T cell repertoires in COVID-19. TCRdb's table, derived via immunoSEQ multiplex PCR, lists solely in-frame clones and lacks some. The repertoire consists of about 320,000 clones, with about 87% occurring once and the leading ten covering around 1.6%. The source material was peripheral blood. All receptors come from a woman in her twenties or thirties with COVID-19, enrolled during active disease.

A remark on this clone: Other nucleotide sequences in the sample specify the same CDR3. The CDR3 sequence: CASSPGRGGTEAFF. As DNA, the CDR3 is TGTGCCAGCAGCCCAGGTAGGGGAGGTACTGAAGCTTTCTTT. The V and J genes are TRBV5-4 and TRBJ1-1; D is perhaps TRBD1 (5 bases). This CDR3 spans 14 amino acids. The V gene lost 4 bases and the J gene lost 5 bases, with 15 bases spanning the gap. Per germline, CDR1 SGHNT and CDR2 YYREEE (reference sequence).

Concerning this clone: The sample holds other DNA sequences that translate to the same CDR3. This sequence joins TRBV12-3 or TRBV12-4 and TRBJ2-2; D unclear. The length of the CDR3 is 11 residues. V shed 5 bases and J shed 5 bases, with 3 bases lying between them. The CDR3 bases are TGTGCCAGCAGTCGGACCGGGGAGCTGTTTTTT. Residues: CASSRTGELFF.

This chain links TRBV14 with TRBJ2-1; D possibly corresponds to TRBD2 (6 bases). Germline loops: CDR1 SGHDN, CDR2 FVKESK. The CDR3 has 14 amino acids. With 4 bases removed from V and 4 bases from J, the gap between germline ends came to 11 bases. CDR3 bases: TGTGCCAGCAGCCGCCTAGGGACTTACAATGAGCAGTTCTTC. This translates into CASSRLGTYNEQFF.

The sample holds one count of this clone. The CDR3 DNA reads as TGTGCCAGCAGCTTAGCAGGCGGTCTCTATAATTCACCCCTCCACTTT. It encodes CASSLAGGLYNSPLHF. The J gene is TRBJ1-6, the V gene TRBV7-2; D unclear. V lost 0 bases and J lost 3, with 9 bases in between. This CDR3 has 16 residues. Germline loops: CDR1 SGHTA, CDR2 FQGNSA. The full variable domain, completed using reference TRBV7-2 and TRBJ1-6, is GAGVSQSPSNKVTEKGKDVELRCDPISGHTALYWYRQSLGQGLEFLIYFQGNSAPDKSGLPSDRFSAERTGGSVSTLTIQRTQQEDSAVYLCASSLAGGLYNSPLHFGNGTRLTVT.

The CDR3 DNA reads TGTGCCTGGAGTTCTCCGGACAGGGGGAGTGGGTCCCAGCATTTT. Its translation is CAWSSPDRGSGSQHF. The V call is TRBV30, the J call TRBJ1-5; 10 nucleotides agree with TRBD1. V trimming: 2 bases; J trimming: 11 bases; junction bases outside the gene matches: 12. The CDR3 length is 15 residues. Germline V gene sequence: CDR1 GTSNPN, CDR2 SVGIG (reference sequence).

V is TRBV2 and J is TRBJ1-2; the match to TRBD1 covers 8 bases. Germline CDR1 SNHLY, CDR2 FYNNEI. CDR3 length: 14 residues. J was trimmed by 2 bases and V by 5 bases; bases with no gene match: 4. CDR3 in amino acids: CASSIRQGNYGYTF. The CDR3 coding sequence is TGTGCCAGCAGTATTAGACAGGGGAACTATGGCTACACCTTC.

This clone was observed a single time. The rearrangement links TRBV25-1 to TRBJ2-5; TRBD2 aligns across 8 bases. The CDR3 extends over 14 amino acids. Trimming at V came to 9 bases and at J to 5 bases, leaving 11 bases not matched to a gene. Germline V gene data show CDR1 as MGHDK and CDR2 as SYGVNS. Here the CDR3 DNA reads TGTGCCAGTAGAGCGGGGGCCGGTCGGGAGACCCAGTACTTC. Its protein is CASRAGAGRETQYF.

The CDR3 loop is CASSSGGNSPLHF. The CDR3 DNA sequence: TGTGCCAGCAGCTCAGGGGGGAATTCACCCCTCCACTTT. The chain uses TRBV5-5 and TRBJ1-6, with 7 bases that match TRBD1. CDR3 length: 13 residues. Germline values: CDR1 SGHKS, CDR2 YYEKEE (reference sequence). The V segment lost 3 bases and the J segment 7 bases; nucleotides outside the gene matches: 1. The full variable domain, its missing parts supplied by reference TRBV5-5 and TRBJ1-6, is DAGVTQSPTHLIKTRGQQVTLRCSPISGHKSVSWYQQVLGQGPQFIFQYYEKEERGRGNFPDRFSARQFPNYSSELNVNALLLGDSALYLCASSSGGNSPLHFGNGTRLTVT.

This chain links TRBV3-1 (or the pseudogene TRBV3-2) with TRBJ1-5; D not resolved. This CDR3 is built from 18 residues. CDR1 and CDR2 (germline): LGHDT, YNNKEL (reference sequence). Trimming shortened V by 0 bases and J by 3 bases, and 18 bases separated the two germline ends. The CDR3 protein is CASSQDPRGTRDNQPQHF. The CDR3, as DNA: TGTGCCAGCAGCCAAGATCCCCGGGGAACCCGCGACAATCAGCCCCAGCATTTT.

Regarding this clone: Germline is not matched at one junction end, which may reflect a read error. The gene calls are TRBV30 and TRBJ1-6; 8 bases map to TRBD1. There are 15 residues in the CDR3. Germline loops: CDR1 GTSNPN, CDR2 SVGIG (reference sequence). The CDR3 is CAWSPGQAYSSPLHF. The CDR3 DNA reads TGTGCCTGGTCCCCGGGACAGGCTTATAGTTCACCCCTCCACTTT. The full variable domain, completed using reference TRBV30 and TRBJ1-6, is SQTIHQWPATLVQPVGSPLSLECTVEGTSNPNLYWYRQAAGRGLQLLFYSVGIGQISSEVPQNLSASRPQDRQFILSSKKLLLSDSGFYLCAWSPGQAYSSPLHFGNGTRLTVT.

This clone was detected once. The chain links TRBV5-6 to TRBJ2-7; 9 bases map to TRBD1. J lost 5 bases, V lost 4 bases, and 4 bases had no gene match. The CDR3 extends over 13 amino acids. Germline V gene data show CDR1 as SGHDT and CDR2 as YYEEEE. The CDR3 DNA sequence: TGTGCCAGCAGCACAGGGGGCTGGAACGAGCAGTACTTC. This encodes CASSTGGWNEQYF.

The CDR3 bases are TGTGCCAGTAGAAGGGACAGGGGGCGGGCTGAAGCTTTCTTT. Amino acids: CASRRDRGRAEAFF. The chain uses TRBV19 and TRBJ1-1, with 12 bases aligning to TRBD1. From germline, CDR1 is LNHDA and CDR2 SQIVND (reference sequence). The J segment lost 6 bases and the V segment lost 6 bases, leaving 5 bases of the junction unmatched. This CDR3 contains 14 residues.

A remark on this clone: At one of its ends the junction is not consistent with the germline gene, which may arise from a read error. The chain carries TRBV11-1 and TRBJ1-6, with 7 positions matching TRBD1. The length of the CDR3 is 12 residues. Looked up from germline, CDR1 is SGHAT and CDR2 is FQDESV (reference sequence). The CDR3 protein is CASSFDRDQPLF. The DNA of the CDR3 is TGTGCCAGCAGCTTCGACAGGGACCAGCCTCTATTT.

This clone was counted between two and nine times. The DNA of the CDR3 is TGTGCCAGCAGCATTATAAATGCGGCAGGGGAAGGTGGAAACACCATATATTTT. This sequence encodes CASSIINAAGEGGNTIYF. This chain uses TRBV13 with TRBJ1-3, with D perhaps TRBD1 (6 bases). Trimming removed 5 bases from V and 3 bases from J, with 23 bases in between. From germline, CDR1 is PRHDT and CDR2 FYEKMQ (reference sequence). CDR3 length: 18 amino acids.

The chain links TRBV9 to TRBJ1-6, with TRBD1 matching 8 bases. J lost 8 bases, V lost 9 bases, and 16 bases had no gene match. The CDR3 extends over 16 amino acids. Per germline, CDR1 SGDLS and CDR2 YYNGEE. CDR3 coding DNA: TGTGCCACCCTGGAGGGGGGCAGGGGGCTGCATTCACCCCTCCACTTT. This sequence encodes CATLEGGRGLHSPLHF.

The chain combines TRBV7-2 with TRBJ2-2; no reliable D call. The CDR3 runs 13 residues. Trimming stripped 5 bases from V and 6 bases from J, with 10 bases between. Germline lookup yields CDR1 SGHTA and CDR2 FQGNSA. The CDR3 coding sequence is TGTGCCAGCAGCGTAAGGAGTCCCGGGGAGCTGTTTTTT. This gives the protein CASSVRSPGELFF.

V is TRBV18 and J is TRBJ1-3, with a weak D call TRBD1 (6 bases). CDR3 size: 14 residues. The V end was cut by 10 bases, the J end by 8 bases, with 21 bases between. CDR1 is KGHSH, CDR2 LQKENI, per germline. CDR3 sequence: CAIRAGATRDTIYF. The DNA for the CDR3 is TGTGCCATACGGGCGGGGGCGACGCGGGACACCATATATTTT. Drawing the rest from reference TRBV18 and TRBJ1-3, the complete variable domain is NAGVMQNPRHLVRRRGQEARLRCSPMKGHSHVYWYRQLPEEGLKFMVYLQKENIIDESGMPKERFSAEFPKEGPSILRIQQVVRGDSAAYFCAIRAGATRDTIYFGEGSWLTVV.

V usage is TRBV27 and J usage is TRBJ1-1; D is possibly TRBD1 (5 bases). The V end lost 3 bases, the J end lost 2 bases, and 19 bases lay between the germline ends. The length of the CDR3 is 17 residues. Germline V CDR1 and CDR2: MNHEY, SMNVEV (reference sequence). The CDR3 protein is CASSFSSRGTLNTEAFF. As DNA, the CDR3 is TGTGCCAGCAGTTTCTCATCACGGGGGACTCTAAACACTGAAGCTTTCTTT.

The chain employs TRBV12-3 or TRBV12-4 and TRBJ1-2; D ambiguous. The CDR3 is 13 amino acids. V gave up 6 bases and J gave up 6 bases, with 14 bases separating them. The CDR3 nucleotides read TGTGCCAGCAGCGCCGCATGGGCCCATGGCTACACCTTC. Translating gives CASSAAWAHGYTF.

This rearrangement joins TRBV4-2 to TRBJ2-5, with 7 nucleotides matching TRBD1. The V segment lost 0 bases and the J segment 2 bases; nucleotides outside the gene matches: 9. Germline CDR1 and CDR2: LGHNA and YNFKEQ. The CDR3 sequence is 17 residues long. The CDR3 nucleotides read TGTGCCAGCAGCCAAGATGGGCACAGGGGCCTACAAGAGACCCAGTACTTC. The encoded protein is CASSQDGHRGLQETQYF.